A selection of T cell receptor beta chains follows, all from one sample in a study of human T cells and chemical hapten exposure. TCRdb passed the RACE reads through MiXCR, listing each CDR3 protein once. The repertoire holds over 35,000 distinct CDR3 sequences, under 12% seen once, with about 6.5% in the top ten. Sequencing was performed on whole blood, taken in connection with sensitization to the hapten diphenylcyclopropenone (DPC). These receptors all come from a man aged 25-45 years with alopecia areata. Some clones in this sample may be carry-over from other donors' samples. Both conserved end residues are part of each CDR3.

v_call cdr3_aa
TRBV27 CASADRGVRETQYF
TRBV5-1 CASSPGQGANVLTF
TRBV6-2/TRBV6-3 CASTAGQGLNTEAFF
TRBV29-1 CSVAGYKRGFTDTQYF
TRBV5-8 CASRDRRYNEQFF
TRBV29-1 CSVGGARTGGGTDTQYF
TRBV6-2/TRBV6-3 CASSYGGGVLETQYF
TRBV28 CASGEVQGNREKLFF
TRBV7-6 CASSLVGQGASSGNTIYF
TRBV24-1 CATSDFPRTSGTTDTQYF
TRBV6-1 CASIATGTQETQYF
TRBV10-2 CASRRTSGGVTDTQYF
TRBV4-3 CASSQRIPGLYQETQYF
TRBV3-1 CASSQVPGVNPEQFF
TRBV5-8 CASLYSYNEQFF
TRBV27 CASKTSSYNSPLHF
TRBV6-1 CASSEGHRSYGYTF
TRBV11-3 CASSLDGGAGIEQFF
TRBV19 CASTMDLTNEKLFF
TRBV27 CASSLSPVGGQEPQHF
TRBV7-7 CASSLRITPRNTGELFF
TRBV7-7 CASSLGQKTGELFF
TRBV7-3 CASSSPVGGRAHEQFF
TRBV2 CASSERIARQFF
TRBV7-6 CASSLAPGANVLTF
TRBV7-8 CASSLASGGPNEQFF
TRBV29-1 CSVEFQWESGSQYF
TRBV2 CASMGRGLAQETQYF
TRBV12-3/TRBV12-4 CASSFDRGVETQYF
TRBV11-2 CASTTPWGGVHGELFF
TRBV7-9 CASSLAPGLAGDPLTDTQYF
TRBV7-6 CASSLDQNNQPQHF
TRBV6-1 CASGSASSYNEQFF
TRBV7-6 CASSPGGGSLYTGELFF
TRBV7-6 CASSSGQGKYTGELFF
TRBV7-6 CASSLRGDSYNEQFF
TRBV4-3 CASSQDVRGSDTQYF
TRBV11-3 CASSFRGLGTEAFF
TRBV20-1 CSATPLAGGRDRQETQYF
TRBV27 CASRINRGTGELFF
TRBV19 CASSPSGGIYNEQFF
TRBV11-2 CASSLGGGKETQYF
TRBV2 CASSAGDREDTIYF
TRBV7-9 CASSLAVGAGEKLFF
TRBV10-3 CAISTQPTGDNSPLHF
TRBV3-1 CASSPWAKTGTNYGYTF
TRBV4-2 CASSQVPQREIDTQYF
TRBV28 CASSSTGLHSGANVLTF
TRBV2 CASNGIGTDTQYF
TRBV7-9 CASSRQNAPSYEQYF
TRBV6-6 CASSYGGATDTQYF
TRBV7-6 CASSFSGGGEAFF
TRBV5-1 CASRSEVRNTEAFF